This is a list of T cell receptor beta chains from one sample in a study of glioma-infiltrating T cells after dendritic cell vaccination. TCRdb's table, derived via immunoSEQ multiplex PCR, lists solely in-frame clones and lacks some. The table has tens of thousands of clones, approximately 81% seen once. The input for sequencing was blood, taken after dendritic cell vaccination. The receptors here all came from a human donor with glioblastoma. Both conserved end residues are part of each CDR3. D genes are given only for firm matches. Clone size is not always given. Where it is, it says once, few, many or a class for expanded clones.

once	-	TRBV29-1	TRBJ2-3	TGCAGCGTTGATACTCCAGGTTTGGGCACAGATACGCAGTATTTT	CSVDTPGLGTDTQYF
-	TRBD1	TRBV7-2	TRBJ2-1	TGTGCCAGCAGCCTCTCCCCAGGGGGTGATGAGCAGTTCTTC	CASSLSPGGDEQFF
-	TRBD1	TRBV9	TRBJ1-2	TGTGCCAGCAGCGCTGGGACAGGGGGGAGAGGCTACACCTTC	CASSAGTGGRGYTF
-	-	TRBV7-3	TRBJ1-2	TGTGCCAGCAGCCCCGATACGGGCTATGGCTACACCTTC	CASSPDTGYGYTF
-	-	TRBV27	TRBJ2-3	TGTGCCAGCAGTAAGGCGGGACTTTCCACAGATACGCAGTATTTT	CASSKAGLSTDTQYF
-	TRBD1	TRBV18	TRBJ1-1	TGTGCCAGCTCACCCTGGACAGGGGGCACTGAAGCTTTCTTT	CASSPWTGGTEAFF
-	TRBD1	TRBV9	TRBJ1-2	TGTGCCAGCAGCGCAAGCATTGGGACAGGGGTGTCTAACTATGGCTACACCTTC	CASSASIGTGVSNYGYTF
-	TRBD2	TRBV5-8	TRBJ2-3	TGTGCCAGCAGCCGGGAACTAGCGGGAGGAGATACGCAGTATTTT	CASSRELAGGDTQYF
-	-	TRBV15	TRBJ1-1	TGTGCCACCAGCAGAGGATCTTCAGGGAACCCTGAAGCTTTCTTT	CATSRGSSGNPEAFF
-	TRBD2	TRBV5-1	TRBJ2-1	TGCGCCAGCAGCTTGGAGACTAGCGGGAGCTACAATGAGCAGTTCTTC	CASSLETSGSYNEQFF
-	TRBD1	TRBV29-1	TRBJ1-2	TGCAGCGGGGACAGGACAGGGGATGATGGCTACACCTTC	CSGDRTGDDGYTF
-	-	TRBV15	TRBJ1-5	TGTGCCACCAGCAGAGATCCACAGAACAATCAGCCCCAGCATTTT	CATSRDPQNNQPQHF
-	TRBD1	TRBV6-6	TRBJ2-1	TGTGCCAGCACCCTGGGACAGTTCAACAATGAGCAGTTCTTC	CASTLGQFNNEQFF
-	TRBD1	TRBV6-5	TRBJ1-5	TGTGCCAGCAGTCCCCGACAGGGTCACCAGCCCCAGCATTTT	CASSPRQGHQPQHF
few	-	TRBV6-4	TRBJ2-3	TGTGCCAGCAGTGAAAGTGTAGGGGCCTGGGATACGCAGTATTTT	CASSESVGAWDTQYF
few	TRBD1	TRBV5-1	TRBJ1-2	TGCGCCAGCAACCCGGGACAGGGCGGCTATGGCTACACCTTC	CASNPGQGGYGYTF
-	-	TRBV7-7	TRBJ2-5	TGTGCCAGCAGCAAGATTGACGGTCATGCGGCCCAGTACTTC	CASSKIDGHAAQYF
few	TRBD2	TRBV28	TRBJ2-5	TGTGCCAGCAGTCCCGGACTAGGCAGCGAAAAGACCCAGTACTTC	CASSPGLGSEKTQYF
-	TRBD2	TRBV5-4	TRBJ2-5	TGTGCCAGCAGCTCCGGAGGGACTACCCAAGAGACCCAGTACTTC	CASSSGGTTQETQYF
-	-	TRBV28	TRBJ1-3	TGTGCCAGCAGTCCGACAGGACGACCCTCTGGAAACACCATATATTTT	CASSPTGRPSGNTIYF
-	-	TRBV11-2	TRBJ1-1	TGTGCCAGCAGCTTCGGGGACACGTCGGCCACTGAAGCTTTCTTT	CASSFGDTSATEAFF
few	TRBD1	TRBV19	TRBJ2-7	TGTGCCAGTAGTCCAGGGGGCTGGTACGAGCAGTACTTC	CASSPGGWYEQYF
-	-	TRBV6-5	TRBJ1-5	TGTACCAGCAGTCAAGACAGTATCCGGCCCCAGCATTTT	CTSSQDSIRPQHF
-	TRBD1	TRBV7-9	TRBJ1-2	TGTGCCAGCAGCCCCGAGGACAGGAGAAACTATGGCTACACCTTC	CASSPEDRRNYGYTF
-	-	TRBV19	TRBJ2-7	TGTGCCAGTAGTCCTCCCCTCGGGATCCATGGAACCTACGAGCAGTACTTC	CASSPPLGIHGTYEQYF
once	TRBD1	TRBV13	TRBJ2-1	TGTGCCAGCAGTTCCGGGACAGGGCGGCGGTATGAGCAGTTCTTC	CASSSGTGRRYEQFF
-	TRBD1	TRBV19	TRBJ1-2	TGTGCCAGTAAACCGGGACAGAACTATGGCTACACCTTC	CASKPGQNYGYTF
few	TRBD1	TRBV10-3	TRBJ1-1	TGTGCCATCAGGGACTTAGGGACAGGGAACGATGTGTTCTTT	CAIRDLGTGNDVFF
-	TRBD1	TRBV18	TRBJ1-5	TGTGCCAGCTCACCCCCGGGACAGGGGAGAAATCAGCCCCAGCATTTT	CASSPPGQGRNQPQHF
once	TRBD2	TRBV6-5	TRBJ2-7	TGTGCCAGCAGTTGGGGAGCGGGACTAACCTACGAGCAGTACTTC	CASSWGAGLTYEQYF
-	-	TRBV5-1	TRBJ2-5	TGCGCCAGCAGCTTGGATGGCAGCCAAGAGACCCAGTACTTC	CASSLDGSQETQYF
-	TRBD1	TRBV7-2	TRBJ2-7	TGTGCCAGCAGCTTAGATAGGGGGCGCGGGTTCTACGAGCAGTACTTC	CASSLDRGRGFYEQYF
-	TRBD1	TRBV28	TRBJ1-5	TGTGCCAGCAATAACAGGGGCTTGGGGCCCCAGCATTTT	CASNNRGLGPQHF
-	-	TRBV5-8	TRBJ2-2	TGTGCCAGCAGCTTCACCGGTGCCGGGGAGCTGTTTTTT	CASSFTGAGELFF
-	-	TRBV9	TRBJ1-6	TGTGCCAGCAGCGTAGGTGGCAGTTCCTATAATTCACCCCTCCACTTT	CASSVGGSSYNSPLHF
once	TRBD1	TRBV2	TRBJ2-3	TGTGCCAGCACCCACCCGGGACAGGGGATCGTTGATACGCAGTATTTT	CASTHPGQGIVDTQYF
-	TRBD1	TRBV5-1	TRBJ1-5	TGCGCCAGCAGCTTGGGGGGACAGCCCAATCAGCCCCAGCATTTT	CASSLGGQPNQPQHF
-	-	TRBV6-6	TRBJ1-5	TGTGCCAGCAGATTTGGACAAGATAGCAATCAGCCCCAGCATTTT	CASRFGQDSNQPQHF
-	-	TRBV7-2	TRBJ1-4	TGTGCCAGCAGCTTAGTCCCCCGGGGAGTTGAAAAACTGTTTTTT	CASSLVPRGVEKLFF
-	TRBD2	TRBV7-3	TRBJ2-1	TGTGCCAGCAGCGGTTCCCAGCGGGGTTTCAATGAGCAGTTCTTC	CASSGSQRGFNEQFF
-	TRBD2	TRBV4-1	TRBJ2-3	TGCGCCAGCACGACCTCTAGCGGATCTAGCACAGATACGCAGTATTTT	CASTTSSGSSTDTQYF
-	-	TRBV5-5	TRBJ2-7	TGTGCCAGCAGCCCACAGGGTAAATCCTACGAGCAGTACTTC	CASSPQGKSYEQYF
-	-	TRBV27	TRBJ1-1	TGTGCCAGCAGTCCCGAACAGGGTCGGACTGAAGCTTTCTTT	CASSPEQGRTEAFF
-	-	TRBV29-1	TRBJ2-6	TGCAGCGTTGCGACATCGAGGGCTGGGGCCAACGTCCTGACTTTC	CSVATSRAGANVLTF
many	-	TRBV6-6	TRBJ1-1	TGTGCCAGCAGTTACCCCGGGGAGGGGGTGGACACTGAAGCTTTCTTT	CASSYPGEGVDTEAFF
once	-	TRBV19	TRBJ1-4	TGTGCCAGTAGGAGGGGGTGGTCTAATGAAAAACTGTTTTTT	CASRRGWSNEKLFF
-	-	TRBV18	TRBJ1-2	TGTGCCAGCTCACCACAAGACAGCCCCTATGGCTACACCTTC	CASSPQDSPYGYTF
once	TRBD1	TRBV7-9	TRBJ1-4	TGTGCCAGCAGCAATGGACAGGGGAGCTTTGAAAAACTGTTTTTT	CASSNGQGSFEKLFF
-	-	TRBV6-1	TRBJ2-7	TGTGCCAGCAGTGAAGCGGGAGGTAGTTCCTACGAGCAGTACTTC	CASSEAGGSSYEQYF
-	TRBD2	TRBV7-3	TRBJ2-5	TGTGCCAGCAGCTTAGGTAGCGGGAGGGCCTCAGAGACCCAGTACTTC	CASSLGSGRASETQYF
-	-	TRBV2	TRBJ1-5	TGTGCCAGCAGTGAATGGACACTTAATCAGCCCCAGCATTTT	CASSEWTLNQPQHF
-	TRBD1	TRBV7-3	TRBJ1-1	TGTGCCAGCAGTCTCACGACAGGGCAGAACACTGAAGCTTTCTTT	CASSLTTGQNTEAFF
few	TRBD1	TRBV5-8	TRBJ1-5	TGTGCCAGCAGTCGGACAGGGCTAAGCAATCAGCCCCAGCATTTT	CASSRTGLSNQPQHF
-	TRBD1	TRBV27	TRBJ1-5	TGTGCCAGCAGTCTAACCGGGACAGGGAATCAGCCCCAGCATTTT	CASSLTGTGNQPQHF
-	-	TRBV5-1	TRBJ1-5	TGCGCCAGCAGCTTGGGCGGGGTCGCGGGTCAGCCCCAGCATTTT	CASSLGGVAGQPQHF
-	-	TRBV7-8	TRBJ1-1	TGTGCCAGCAGCTTCCCGGGAAGAAACACTGAAGCTTTCTTT	CASSFPGRNTEAFF
-	-	TRBV15	TRBJ1-5	TGTGCCACCAGACACCGCAATCAGCCCCAGCATTTT	CATRHRNQPQHF